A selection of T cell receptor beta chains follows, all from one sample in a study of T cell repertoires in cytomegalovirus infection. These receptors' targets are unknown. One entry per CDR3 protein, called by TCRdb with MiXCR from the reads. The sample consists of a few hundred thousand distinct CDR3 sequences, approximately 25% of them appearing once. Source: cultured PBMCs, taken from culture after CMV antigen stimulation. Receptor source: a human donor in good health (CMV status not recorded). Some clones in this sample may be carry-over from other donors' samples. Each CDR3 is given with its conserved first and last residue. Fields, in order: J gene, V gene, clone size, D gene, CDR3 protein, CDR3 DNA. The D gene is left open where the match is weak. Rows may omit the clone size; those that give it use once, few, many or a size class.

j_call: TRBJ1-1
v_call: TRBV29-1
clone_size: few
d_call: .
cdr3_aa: CSVERALNTEAFF
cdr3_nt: TGCAGCGTTGAGCGGGCGCTGAACACTGAAGCTTTCTTT

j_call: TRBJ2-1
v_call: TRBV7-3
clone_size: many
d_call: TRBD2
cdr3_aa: CASRGLAGDSSYNEQFF
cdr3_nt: TGTGCCAGCAGGGGACTAGCGGGCGATTCGTCCTACAATGAGCAGTTCTTC

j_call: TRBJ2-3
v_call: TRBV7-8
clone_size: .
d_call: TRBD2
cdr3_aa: CASSFAPAGDGTDTQYF
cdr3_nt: TGTGCCAGCAGCTTCGCCCCAGCGGGAGATGGGACAGATACGCAGTATTTT

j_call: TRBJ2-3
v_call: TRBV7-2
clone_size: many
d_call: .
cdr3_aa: CASSLMGRGASSRTDTQYF
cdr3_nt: TGTGCCAGCAGCCTTATGGGTCGGGGGGCGTCTTCCCGCACAGATACGCAGTATTTT

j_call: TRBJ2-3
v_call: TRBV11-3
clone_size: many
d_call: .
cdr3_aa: CASSLVRDRTDTQYF
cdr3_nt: TGTGCCAGCAGCTTAGTCCGGGATCGGACAGATACGCAGTATTTT

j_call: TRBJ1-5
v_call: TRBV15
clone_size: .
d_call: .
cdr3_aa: CATSRDPMVIDQPQHF
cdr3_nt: TGTGCCACCAGCAGAGATCCAATGGTAATTGATCAGCCCCAGCATTTT

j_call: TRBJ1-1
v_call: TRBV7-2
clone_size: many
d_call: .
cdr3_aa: CASSALIGVGTEAFF
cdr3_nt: TGTGCCAGCAGCGCTCTAATTGGGGTGGGCACTGAAGCTTTCTTT

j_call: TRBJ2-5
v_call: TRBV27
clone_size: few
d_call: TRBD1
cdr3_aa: CASSSGQGAPEETQYF
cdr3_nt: TGTGCCAGCAGTTCGGGACAGGGGGCGCCGGAAGAGACCCAGTACTTC

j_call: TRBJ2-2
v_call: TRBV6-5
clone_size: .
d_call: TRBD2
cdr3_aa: CASTLLATTGWGELFF
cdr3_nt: TGTGCCAGCACTCTACTAGCGACCACGGGTTGGGGGGAGCTGTTTTTT

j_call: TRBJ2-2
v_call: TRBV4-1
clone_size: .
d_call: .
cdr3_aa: CASSRILGELFF
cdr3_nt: TGTGCCAGCAGCCGAATCTTGGGGGAGCTGTTTTTT

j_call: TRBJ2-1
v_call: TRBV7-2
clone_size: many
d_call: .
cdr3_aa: CASSSFSYNEQFF
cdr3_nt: TGTGCCAGCAGCTCATTTTCCTACAATGAGCAGTTCTTC

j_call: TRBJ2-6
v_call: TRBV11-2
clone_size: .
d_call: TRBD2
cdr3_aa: CASSLELRSGRAPGANVLTF
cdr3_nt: TGTGCCAGCAGCTTAGAACTACGGAGCGGGAGGGCCCCTGGGGCCAACGTCCTGACTTTC

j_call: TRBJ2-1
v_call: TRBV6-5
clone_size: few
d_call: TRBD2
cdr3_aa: CASNPAGEWNEQFF
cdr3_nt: TGTGCCAGCAACCCAGCGGGAGAGTGGAATGAGCAGTTCTTC

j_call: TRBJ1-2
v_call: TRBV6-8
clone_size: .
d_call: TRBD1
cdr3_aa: CASSAGQVYGYTF
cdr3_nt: TGTGCCAGCAGTGCGGGACAGGTCTATGGCTACACCTTC

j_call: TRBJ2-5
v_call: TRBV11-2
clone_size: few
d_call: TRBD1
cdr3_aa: CASSSGAQGQKLETQYF
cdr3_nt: TGTGCCAGCAGTTCCGGGGCACAGGGGCAAAAGTTGGAGACCCAGTACTTC

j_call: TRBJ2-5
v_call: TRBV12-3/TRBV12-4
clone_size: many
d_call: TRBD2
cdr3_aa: CASTSLAGGETQYF
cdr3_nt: TGTGCCAGCACCTCCCTAGCGGGAGGAGAGACCCAGTACTTC

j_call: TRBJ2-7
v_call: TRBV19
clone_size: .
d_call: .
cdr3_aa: CASSNPGLSYEQYF
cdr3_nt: TGTGCCAGTAGTAACCCGGGACTCTCCTACGAGCAGTACTTC

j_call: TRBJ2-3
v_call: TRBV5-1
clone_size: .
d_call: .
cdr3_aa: CASSLRRVNTDTQYF
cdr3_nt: TGCGCCAGCAGCTTGCGACGGGTCAACACAGATACGCAGTATTTT

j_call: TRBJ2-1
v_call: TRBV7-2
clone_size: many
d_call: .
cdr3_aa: CASSLQGGDYYNEQFF
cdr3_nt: TGTGCCAGCAGCTTACAAGGGGGAGACTACTACAATGAGCAGTTCTTC

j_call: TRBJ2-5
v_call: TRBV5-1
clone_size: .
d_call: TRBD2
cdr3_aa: CASSSNPGLAEPQGETQYF
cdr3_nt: TGCGCCAGCAGCTCGAACCCGGGACTAGCGGAGCCCCAGGGAGAGACCCAGTACTTC

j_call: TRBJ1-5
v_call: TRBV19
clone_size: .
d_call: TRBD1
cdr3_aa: CASSRPGQNQPQHF
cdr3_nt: TGTGCCAGTAGTAGACCGGGACAGAATCAGCCCCAGCATTTT

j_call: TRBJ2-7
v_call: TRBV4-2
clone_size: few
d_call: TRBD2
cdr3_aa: CASSQEPGTTTYEQYF
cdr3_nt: TGTGCCAGCAGCCAAGAACCAGGGACTACCACCTACGAGCAGTACTTC

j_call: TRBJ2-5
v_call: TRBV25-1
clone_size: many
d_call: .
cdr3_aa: CASRGPNQETQYF
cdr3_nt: TGTGCCAGCAGAGGGCCAAACCAAGAGACCCAGTACTTC

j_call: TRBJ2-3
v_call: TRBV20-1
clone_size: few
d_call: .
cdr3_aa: CSAPGRQVPLADTQYF
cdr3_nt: TGCAGTGCCCCCGGCCGTCAGGTCCCCTTAGCAGATACGCAGTATTTT

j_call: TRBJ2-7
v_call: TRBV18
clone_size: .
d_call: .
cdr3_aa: CASSPPVRLAYEQYF
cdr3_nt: TGTGCCAGCTCACCACCGGTCAGGCTAGCCTACGAGCAGTACTTC

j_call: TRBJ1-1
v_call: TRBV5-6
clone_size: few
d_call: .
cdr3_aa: CASSGGGINTEAFF
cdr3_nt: TGTGCCAGCAGCGGCGGCGGGATAAACACTGAAGCTTTCTTT

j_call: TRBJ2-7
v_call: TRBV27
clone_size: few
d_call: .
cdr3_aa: CASSFYLGRSYEQYF
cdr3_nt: TGTGCCAGCAGTTTTTATTTGGGCAGATCCTACGAGCAGTACTTC

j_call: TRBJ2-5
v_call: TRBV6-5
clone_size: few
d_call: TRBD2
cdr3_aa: CASSSARINRRESFQETQYF
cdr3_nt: TGTGCCAGCAGTTCAGCTAGGATAAATCGGCGGGAGAGTTTCCAAGAGACCCAGTACTTC

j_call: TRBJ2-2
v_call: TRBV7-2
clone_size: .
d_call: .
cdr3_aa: CASNQGRYTGELFF
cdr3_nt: TGTGCCAGCAACCAGGGCCGTTATACCGGGGAGCTGTTTTTT

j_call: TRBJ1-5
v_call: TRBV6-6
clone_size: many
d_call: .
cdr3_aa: CASSYSSGEYSNQPQHF
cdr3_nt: TGTGCCAGCAGTTACTCTTCGGGGGAATATAGCAATCAGCCCCAGCATTTT

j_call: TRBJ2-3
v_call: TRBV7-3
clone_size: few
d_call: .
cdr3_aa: CASSLFGGSTDTQYF
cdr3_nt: TGTGCCAGCAGCTTATTTGGTGGGAGCACAGATACGCAGTATTTT

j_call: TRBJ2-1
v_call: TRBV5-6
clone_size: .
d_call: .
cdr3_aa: CASSVNQGNNEQFF
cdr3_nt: TGTGCCAGCAGCGTAAATCAGGGGAACAATGAGCAGTTCTTC

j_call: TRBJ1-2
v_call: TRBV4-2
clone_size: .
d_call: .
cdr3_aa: CASSPTGWRDVNYGYTF
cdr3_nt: TGTGCCAGCAGCCCAACAGGGTGGAGGGACGTAAACTATGGCTACACCTTC

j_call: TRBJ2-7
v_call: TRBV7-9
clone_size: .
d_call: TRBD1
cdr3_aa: CASSLIGTGTYYEQYF
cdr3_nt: TGTGCCAGCAGCTTAATAGGGACAGGGACCTACTACGAGCAGTACTTC

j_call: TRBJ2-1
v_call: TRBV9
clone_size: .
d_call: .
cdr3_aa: CASSSDWRRSYNEQFF
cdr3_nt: TGTGCCAGCAGCTCGGACTGGCGTCGGTCCTACAATGAGCAGTTCTTC

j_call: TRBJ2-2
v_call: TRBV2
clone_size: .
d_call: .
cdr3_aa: CASALEGAGELFF
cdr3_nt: TGTGCCAGCGCCCTTGAGGGGGCCGGGGAGCTGTTTTTT

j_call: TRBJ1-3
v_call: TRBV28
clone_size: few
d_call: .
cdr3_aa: CASSTGSGNTIYF
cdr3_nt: TGTGCCAGCAGCACAGGGTCTGGAAACACCATATATTTT

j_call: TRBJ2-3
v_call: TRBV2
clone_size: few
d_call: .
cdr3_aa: CASNGGGDTQYF
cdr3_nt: TGTGCCAGCAACGGGGGTGGGGATACGCAGTATTTT

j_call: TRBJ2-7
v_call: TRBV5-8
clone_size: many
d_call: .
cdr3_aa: CASSLALTGYEQYF
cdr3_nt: TGTGCCAGCAGCTTGGCCCTGACAGGTTACGAGCAGTACTTC

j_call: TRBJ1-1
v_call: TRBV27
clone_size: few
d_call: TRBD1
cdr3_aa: CASSLGRGRDTEAFF
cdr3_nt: TGTGCCAGCAGTTTGGGCAGGGGGCGAGATACTGAAGCTTTCTTT

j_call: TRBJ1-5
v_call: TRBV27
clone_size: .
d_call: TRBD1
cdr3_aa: CASRLRGHGNQPQHF
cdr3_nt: TGTGCCAGCAGGCTCAGGGGGCATGGGAATCAGCCCCAGCATTTT

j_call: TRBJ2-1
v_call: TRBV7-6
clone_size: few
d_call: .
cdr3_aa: CASSPHRAALSSYNEQFF
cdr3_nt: TGTGCCAGCAGCCCCCACAGGGCAGCGTTGAGCTCCTACAATGAGCAGTTCTTC

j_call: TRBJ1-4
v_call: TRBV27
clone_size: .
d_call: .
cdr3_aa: CASSEPNEKLFF
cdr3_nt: TGTGCCAGCAGTGAACCTAATGAAAAACTGTTTTTT

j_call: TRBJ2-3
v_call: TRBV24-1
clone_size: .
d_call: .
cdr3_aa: CATSRGITDTQYF
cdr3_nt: TGTGCCACCAGCCGAGGGATCACAGATACGCAGTATTTT

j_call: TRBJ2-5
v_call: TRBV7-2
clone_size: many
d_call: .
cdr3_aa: CASSFGLAGQGETQYF
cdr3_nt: TGTGCCAGCAGCTTCGGACTAGCCGGACAGGGAGAGACCCAGTACTTC

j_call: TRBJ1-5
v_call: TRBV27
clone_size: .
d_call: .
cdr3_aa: CASSLGGDGQPQHF
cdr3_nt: TGTGCCAGCAGTTTGGGGGGGGATGGTCAGCCCCAGCATTTT

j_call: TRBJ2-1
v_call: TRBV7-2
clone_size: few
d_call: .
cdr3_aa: CASSVLGYNEQFF
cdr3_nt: TGTGCCAGCAGCGTCTTGGGGTACAATGAGCAGTTCTTC

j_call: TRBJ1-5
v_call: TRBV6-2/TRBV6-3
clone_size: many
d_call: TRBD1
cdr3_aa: CASSYGQGNQPQHF
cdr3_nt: TGTGCCAGCAGTTACGGACAGGGAAATCAGCCCCAGCATTTT

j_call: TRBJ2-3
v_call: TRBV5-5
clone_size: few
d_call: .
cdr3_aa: CASSFSSWAVTDTQYF
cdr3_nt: TGTGCCAGCAGCTTCAGTTCGTGGGCCGTCACAGATACGCAGTATTTT

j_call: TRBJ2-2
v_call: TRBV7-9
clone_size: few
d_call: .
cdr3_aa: CASSPRDLNTGELFF
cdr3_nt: TGTGCCAGCAGCCCCCGGGACCTGAACACCGGGGAGCTGTTTTTT

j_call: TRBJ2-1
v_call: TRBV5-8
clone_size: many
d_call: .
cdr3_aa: CASSSFSGYNNEQFF
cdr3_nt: TGTGCCAGCAGCTCGTTCAGCGGATACAACAATGAGCAGTTCTTC

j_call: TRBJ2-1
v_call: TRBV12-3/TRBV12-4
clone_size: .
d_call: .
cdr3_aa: CASSLSGGSGNEQFF
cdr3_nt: TGTGCCAGCAGTTTGTCAGGGGGGTCTGGGAATGAGCAGTTCTTC